These 23 T cell receptor beta chains share one sample of origin, sequenced in a study of cytomegalovirus exposure and HLA in healthy donors. Sequencing was performed with immunoSEQ multiplex PCR; in TCRdb, only in-frame clones are kept and a portion is missing. The sample has under 350,000 clones, roughly 85% seen once; the top ten hold approximately 1%. The sequenced sample consisted of PBMCs. These receptors were taken from a woman aged 18-35 years in good health and CMV-seronegative.

The chain couples TRBV6-5 to TRBJ2-1, with D tentatively TRBD1 (6 bases). The V end lost 8 bases, the J end lost 4 bases, and 15 bases lay between the germline ends. Per germline, CDR1 MNHEY and CDR2 SVGAGI. The CDR3 length is 14 residues. CDR3 loop: CASSRPGEYNEQFF. The CDR3 region has the DNA TGTGCCAGCTCCCGGCCAGGGGAGTACAATGAGCAGTTCTTC.

The gene calls are TRBV28 and TRBJ1-5; D not certain. This CDR3 comprises 15 residues. The germline CDR1 and CDR2 sequences are MDHEN and SYDVKM. Trimming left V 4 bases short and J 3 bases short, with 13 bases between. The CDR3 spells CASSYGSNFNQPQHF. In DNA, the CDR3 is TGTGCCAGCAGTTACGGGAGCAACTTCAATCAGCCCCAGCATTTT.

The chain joins TRBV10-3 to TRBJ2-5; TRBD2 matches 12 bases. V lost 5 bases to trimming and J lost 2 bases; unmatched junction nucleotides: 6. CDR1 is ENHRY and CDR2 is SYGVKD in the germline V gene. This CDR3 spans 16 amino acids. In nucleotides, the CDR3 is TGTGCCATCAGTTCCCGACTAGCGGGAGAACAAGAGACCCAGTACTTC. Translated, it gives CAISSRLAGEQETQYF.

The V gene is TRBV30, the J gene TRBJ1-5; a weak D match, TRBD1 (6 bases). The V and J ends lost 3 bases and 3 bases respectively, with 9 bases between them. Germline CDR1 is GTSNPN and CDR2 is SVGIG (reference sequence). This CDR3 has 13 residues. This CDR3 reads CAWSGQPNQPQHF. In nucleotides, the CDR3 is TGTGCCTGGAGCGGACAGCCCAATCAGCCCCAGCATTTT.

The CDR3 is CASSIQVSYEQYF. The CDR3 nucleotides read TGTGCCAGTAGTATTCAGGTCTCCTACGAGCAGTACTTC. J is TRBJ2-7 and V is TRBV19; D unclear. This CDR3 contains 13 residues. The germline V gene has CDR1 LNHDA and CDR2 SQIVND (reference sequence). Trimming removed 3 bases from V and 0 bases from J, with 6 bases in between.

This clone was counted a single time. In DNA form, the CDR3 reads TGTGCCACCCAGCAGAGGGCCACAGATACGCAGTATTTT. It encodes CATQQRATDTQYF. This chain links TRBV6-5 with TRBJ2-3, with D perhaps TRBD2 (5 bases). Germline V CDR1 and CDR2: MNHEY, SVGAGI. This CDR3 region has 13 residues. Between the trimmed V and J ends, which lost 10 bases and 2 bases, there was a span of 13 bases.

V is TRBV6-4 and J is TRBJ2-1, with TRBD2 matching over 8 bases. Germline CDR1 is MRHNA and CDR2 is SNTAGT. Trimming removed 2 bases from V and 7 bases from J; junction bases left unmatched: 10. The CDR3 covers 16 residues. The CDR3 DNA is TGTGCCAGCAGTGACCCAGCGGGAGCCTCTGGGAATGAGCAGTTCTTC. Amino acid sequence: CASSDPAGASGNEQFF.

The rearrangement uses TRBV27 and TRBJ2-3; 7 positions match TRBD2. V was pared by 3 bases and J by 3 bases, with 6 bases of the junction left unmatched. Germline-derived CDR1 and CDR2 are MNHEY and SMNVEV (reference sequence). The CDR3 runs to 15 residues. The CDR3 DNA reads as TGTGCCAGCAGTTTTGGGCGGGAGTCGACAGATACGCAGTATTTT. Protein sequence: CASSFGRESTDTQYF.

The chain recombines TRBV5-4 with TRBJ2-1, with 10 positions matching TRBD2. This CDR3 region has 15 residues. V dropped 5 bases and J dropped 3; count of bases not matched to a gene: 5. Per germline, CDR1 SGHNT and CDR2 YYREEE (reference sequence). The CDR3 bases are TGTGCCAGCAGTATCGGGACTAGCGACTACAATGAGCAGTTCTTC. Amino acid sequence: CASSIGTSDYNEQFF.

The chain has TRBV6-5 and TRBJ2-5, with 8 bases identical to TRBD1. Germline-derived CDR1 and CDR2 are MNHEY and SVGAGI. V trimming: 3 bases; J trimming: 5 bases; junction bases outside the gene matches: 5. The CDR3 has 14 amino acids. CDR3 protein: CASSYSGGGETQYF. CDR3 nucleotides: TGTGCCAGCAGTTATTCAGGGGGCGGTGAGACCCAGTACTTC.

This chain joins TRBV6-5 and TRBJ2-5; perhaps TRBD1 as D (5 bases). This CDR3 spans 15 amino acids. The V gene lost 2 bases and the J gene lost 5 bases, with 15 bases spanning the gap. Looked up from germline, CDR1 is MNHEY and CDR2 is SVGAGI. This CDR3 reads CASSYAAGIGETQYF. The CDR3 DNA reads TGTGCCAGCAGTTACGCGGCAGGGATTGGGGAGACCCAGTACTTC.

This chain joins TRBV18 and TRBJ1-1; D unclear. Deletions cut 2 bases from V and 0 bases from J, with 13 bases between. Germline assignment: CDR1 KGHSH and CDR2 LQKENI. The CDR3 loop spans 16 amino acids. CDR3 in amino acids: CASSPTTGSVNTEAFF. For the CDR3, the DNA is TGTGCCAGCTCACCAACCACCGGGTCGGTGAACACTGAAGCTTTCTTT.

The rearrangement links TRBV4-1 to TRBJ1-2; unclear D gene. The V gene's germline CDR1 is MGHRA and CDR2 YSYEKL. The CDR3 spans 13 residues. Between the trimmed V and J ends, which lost 0 bases and 5 bases, there was a span of 7 bases. CDR3 sequence reads: CASSQDLSYGYTF. CDR3 nucleotide sequence: TGCGCCAGCAGCCAAGATCTAAGTTATGGCTACACCTTC.

This clone occurred once. The CDR3 region has the DNA TGTGCCAGCAGCGTAGGACCGAGGGCACAGCCGGATTCACCCCTCCACTTT. Its protein is CASSVGPRAQPDSPLHF. The V gene is TRBV9, the J gene TRBJ1-6; no clear D. Germline CDR1 is SGDLS and CDR2 is YYNGEE. V dropped 0 bases and J dropped 8 bases, with 18 bases sitting between them. The CDR3 is 17 residues long.

The chain has TRBV5-5 and TRBJ2-5; TRBD2 matches at 12 bases. J was trimmed by 5 bases and V by 2 bases; bases with no gene match: 19. This CDR3 comprises 20 residues. Germline values: CDR1 SGHKS, CDR2 YYEKEE (reference sequence). The CDR3 region has the DNA TGTGCCAGCAGCTTAAGGAGGCTAGCGGGAGGGAGTTTCGACGTGGAGACCCAGTACTTC. Translating gives CASSLRRLAGGSFDVETQYF.

V gene TRBV10-3 combines with J gene TRBJ2-2; 11 bases line up with TRBD2. V gave up 7 bases and J gave up 3 bases; unmatched junction bases: 1. This CDR3 has 14 residues. Germline CDR1 reads ENHRY; CDR2 reads SYGVKD. The CDR3 DNA sequence: TGTGCCATCAAGGGACTAGCGGACACCGGGGAGCTGTTTTTT. Its translation: CAIKGLADTGELFF.

This chain uses TRBV5-1 with TRBJ2-3; D perhaps matches TRBD2 (5 bases). CDR3 length equals 16 residues. Germline-derived CDR1 and CDR2 are SGHRS and YFSETQ. Between the trimmed V and J ends, which lost 0 bases and 2 bases, there was a span of 13 bases. The CDR3 protein is CASSLGAGWVTDTQYF. CDR3 coding DNA: TGCGCCAGCAGCTTGGGGGCGGGCTGGGTCACAGATACGCAGTATTTT.

This CDR3 is CASSAGGATYNEQFF. For the CDR3, the DNA is TGTGCCAGCAGTGCCGGCGGGGCTACCTACAATGAGCAGTTCTTC. The chain couples TRBV2 to TRBJ2-1; possibly TRBD2 for D (6 bases). The germline V gene encodes CDR1 SNHLY and CDR2 FYNNEI. Trimming shortened V by 4 bases and J by 2 bases, and 12 bases separated the two germline ends. The CDR3 runs 15 residues. Filled out from reference TRBV2 and TRBJ2-1, the complete variable domain reads EPEVTQTPSHQVTQMGQEVILRCVPISNHLYFYWYRQILGQKVEFLVSFYNNEISEKSEIFDDQFSVERPDGSNFTLKIRSTKLEDSAMYFCASSAGGATYNEQFFGPGTRLTVL.

V gene TRBV25-1 combines with J gene TRBJ2-2, with 8 bases fitting TRBD2. Germline trimming cut 6 bases from V and 6 bases from J; bases unmatched to any gene: 9. The length of the CDR3 is 15 residues. Germline V gene sequence: CDR1 MGHDK, CDR2 SYGVNS. The CDR3 reads CASRGGLVGAGELFF. For the CDR3, the DNA is TGTGCCAGCAGAGGGGGACTAGTCGGGGCCGGGGAGCTGTTTTTT.

The chain employs TRBV29-1 and TRBJ1-5; 7 bases align to TRBD1. The length of the CDR3 is 12 residues. Germline lookup yields CDR1 SQVTM and CDR2 ANQGSEA. The ends lost 7 bases at V and 2 bases at J; junction bases unmatched: 2. This CDR3 reads CSAGQGNQPQHF. CDR3 sequence (DNA): TGCAGCGCCGGACAGGGCAATCAGCCCCAGCATTTT.

Of note for this clone: In the same sample, other DNA sequences code for this CDR3. The chain recombines TRBV7-9 with TRBJ1-1; D ambiguous. Germline V gene data show CDR1 as SEHNR and CDR2 as FQNEAQ (reference sequence). Deletions cut 5 bases from V and 7 bases from J, with 11 bases between. This CDR3 has 12 residues. The CDR3 loop is CASSLIGGEAFF. The CDR3, as DNA: TGTGCCAGCAGCCTCATAGGAGGTGAAGCTTTCTTT.

The chain couples TRBV18 to TRBJ1-3; D is perhaps TRBD1 (6 bases). Germline V gene lookup returns CDR1 KGHSH and CDR2 LQKENI. This CDR3 is 15 amino acids long. V lost 1 base to trimming and J lost 4 bases, with 11 bases between them. The CDR3 bases are TGTGCCAGCTCACCACAGGGGGAAGCCGGAAACACCATATATTTT. Residues: CASSPQGEAGNTIYF. Full variable domain (outside the CDR3, taken from reference TRBV18 and TRBJ1-3): NAGVMQNPRHLVRRRGQEARLRCSPMKGHSHVYWYRQLPEEGLKFMVYLQKENIIDESGMPKERFSAEFPKEGPSILRIQQVVRGDSAAYFCASSPQGEAGNTIYFGEGSWLTVV.

The V call is TRBV11-2, the J call TRBJ2-4; possibly TRBD2 for D (5 bases). CDR3 size: 17 residues. V shed 0 bases and J shed 0 bases, with 12 bases lying between them. The germline CDR1 and CDR2 sequences are SGHAT and FQNNGV. CDR3 region: CASSLESGRGAKNIQYF. The CDR3 region has the DNA TGTGCCAGCAGCTTAGAGTCGGGTCGGGGAGCCAAAAACATTCAGTACTTC.